A selection of T cell receptor beta chains follows, all from one sample in a study of OX40 agonist ivuxolimab in advanced cancers. Sequencing was performed with immunoSEQ multiplex PCR; in TCRdb, only in-frame clones are kept and a portion is missing. Found here are about 77,000 clones, 85% to 95% of them singletons; the top ten hold around 0.29%. The sequencing here drew on CD4+ or CD8+ T cells sorted from blood, taken in a trial of the OX40 agonist ivuxolimab. These receptors were obtained from an adult with an advanced solid tumor such as melanoma, head and neck, liver or kidney cancer. CDR3s include the opening cysteine and the closing phenylalanine or tryptophan. A D gene is named only where the DNA matches it firmly. Size values are once, few and many counts, or a class for expanded clones, and some rows have none.

size,J,V,D,CDR3,DNA
NA,TRBJ1-1,TRBV19,NA,CASSIIRQGGGKRPEAFF,TGTGCCAGTAGTATTATTCGGCAGGGAGGCGGCAAGCGGCCTGAAGCTTTCTTT
NA,TRBJ2-5,TRBV7-2,NA,CASSLAIETQYF,TGTGCCAGCAGCTTAGCGATTGAGACCCAGTACTTC
NA,TRBJ1-6,TRBV6-6,NA,CASGLSNSPLHF,TGTGCCAGCGGGCTAAGTAATTCACCCCTCCACTTT
NA,TRBJ1-1,TRBV7-2,NA,CASSQRTGNTEAFF,TGTGCCAGCAGCCAAAGGACGGGAAACACTGAAGCTTTCTTT
NA,TRBJ1-2,TRBV28,NA,CASSLPGSGGYTF,TGTGCCAGCAGTTTGCCCGGTTCGGGTGGCTACACCTTC
NA,TRBJ1-4,TRBV5-4,NA,CASSPGRSTNEKLFF,TGTGCCAGCAGCCCGGGAAGGTCAACTAATGAAAAACTGTTTTTT
NA,TRBJ2-2,TRBV9,NA,CASSVAGAEDTGELFF,TGTGCCAGCAGCGTAGCAGGGGCAGAGGACACCGGGGAGCTGTTTTTT
NA,TRBJ2-3,TRBV5-1,NA,CASSLSTIPDGTDTQYF,TGCGCCAGCAGCTTGAGTACGATCCCTGACGGCACAGATACGCAGTATTTT
NA,TRBJ1-3,TRBV6-1,NA,CASPRPNSGNTIYF,TGTGCCAGCCCTCGGCCGAACTCTGGAAACACCATATATTTT
NA,TRBJ2-7,TRBV27,NA,CASSLPTPEQYF,TGTGCCAGCAGTCTGCCTACGCCCGAGCAGTACTTC
NA,TRBJ2-5,TRBV30,TRBD2,CAGSGLAGTQYF,TGTGCCGGTTCGGGGCTAGCGGGGACCCAGTACTTC
NA,TRBJ2-7,TRBV28,TRBD1,CASTPRTGGRQYF,TGTGCCAGCACTCCTCGGACAGGGGGAAGGCAGTACTTC
few,TRBJ1-2,TRBV4-1,NA,CASRGTGNYGYTF,TGCGCCAGCAGGGGGACGGGAAACTATGGCTACACCTTC
NA,TRBJ1-4,TRBV2,TRBD1,CASGWTGSEKLFF,TGTGCCAGCGGTTGGACAGGGAGCGAAAAACTGTTTTTT
NA,TRBJ2-7,TRBV7-9,NA,CASSPPGGAYEQYF,TGTGCCAGCAGCCCCCCCGGAGGGGCCTACGAGCAGTACTTC
once,TRBJ2-7,TRBV5-1,NA,CASSTGSSYEQYF,TGCGCCAGCAGTACAGGGAGCTCCTACGAGCAGTACTTC
NA,TRBJ1-6,TRBV7-2,NA,CASSLAGTLNSPLHF,TGTGCCAGCAGCTTAGCTGGGACACTGAATTCACCCCTCCACTTT